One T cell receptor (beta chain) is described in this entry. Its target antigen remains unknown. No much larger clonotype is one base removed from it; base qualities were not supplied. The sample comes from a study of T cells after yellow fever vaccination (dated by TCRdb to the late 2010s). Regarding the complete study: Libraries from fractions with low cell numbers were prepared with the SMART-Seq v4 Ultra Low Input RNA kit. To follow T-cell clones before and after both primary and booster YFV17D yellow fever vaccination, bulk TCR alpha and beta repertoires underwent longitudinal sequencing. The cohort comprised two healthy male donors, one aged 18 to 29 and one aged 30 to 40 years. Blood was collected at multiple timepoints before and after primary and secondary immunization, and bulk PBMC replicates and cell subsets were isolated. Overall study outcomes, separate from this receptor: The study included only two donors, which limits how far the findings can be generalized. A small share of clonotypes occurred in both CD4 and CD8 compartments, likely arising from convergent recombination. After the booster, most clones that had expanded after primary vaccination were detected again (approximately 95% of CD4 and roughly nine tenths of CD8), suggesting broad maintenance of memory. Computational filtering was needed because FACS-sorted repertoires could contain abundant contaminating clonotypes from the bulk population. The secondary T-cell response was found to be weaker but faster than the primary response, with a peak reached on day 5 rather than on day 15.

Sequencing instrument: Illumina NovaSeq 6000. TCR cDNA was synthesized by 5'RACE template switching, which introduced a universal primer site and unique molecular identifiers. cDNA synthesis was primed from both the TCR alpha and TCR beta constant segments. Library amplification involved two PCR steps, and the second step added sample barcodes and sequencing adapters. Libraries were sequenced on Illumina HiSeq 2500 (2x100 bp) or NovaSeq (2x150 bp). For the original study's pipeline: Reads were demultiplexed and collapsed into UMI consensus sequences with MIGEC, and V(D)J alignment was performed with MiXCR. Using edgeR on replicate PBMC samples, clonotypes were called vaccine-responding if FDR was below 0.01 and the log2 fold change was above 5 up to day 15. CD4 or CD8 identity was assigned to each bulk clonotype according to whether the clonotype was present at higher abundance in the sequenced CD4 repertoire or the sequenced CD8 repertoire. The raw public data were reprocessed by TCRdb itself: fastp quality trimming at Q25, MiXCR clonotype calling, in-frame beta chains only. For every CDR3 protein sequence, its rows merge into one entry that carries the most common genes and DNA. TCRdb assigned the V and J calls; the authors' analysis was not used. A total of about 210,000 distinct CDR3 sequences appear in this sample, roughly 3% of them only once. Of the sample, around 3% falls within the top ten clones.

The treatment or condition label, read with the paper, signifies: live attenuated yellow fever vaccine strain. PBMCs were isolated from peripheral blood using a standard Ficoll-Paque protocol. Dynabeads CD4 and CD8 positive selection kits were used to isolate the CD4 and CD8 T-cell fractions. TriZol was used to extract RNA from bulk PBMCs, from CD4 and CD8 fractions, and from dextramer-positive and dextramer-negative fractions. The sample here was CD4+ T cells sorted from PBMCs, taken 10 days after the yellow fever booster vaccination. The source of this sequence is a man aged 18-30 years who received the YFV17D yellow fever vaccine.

CDR3 protein: CATTRRDRGYGYTF. The DNA reads as follows: TGTGCCACCACACGCCGGGACAGGGGCTATGGCTACACCTTC. The V and J genes are TRBV6-1 and TRBJ1-2; TRBD1 matches 10 bases in the middle. The junction shows trimming of 10 bases on V and 4 bases on J, and the gene matches do not reach 9 bases of it. The germline V gene sets CDR1 to MNHNS and CDR2 to SASEGT. Spanning cysteine to phenylalanine, the CDR3 consists of 14 amino acids. The kept DNA is CDR3 alone, 42 bases in frame from the first base.